The count of the clone carrying this T cell receptor (beta chain) is one. This clone may be a read error of a much larger clone one base away. These data come from a study of T cells in Graves' hyperthyroidism and ophthalmopathy. Amplified TCR beta CDR3 regions came from RNA transcripts. The TCR CDR3 was amplified in a first-round RT-PCR using the HTBI primer set. Each CDR3 protein gets one entry after TCRdb re-called the multiplex PCR reads with MiXCR. The sample records about 350,000 distinct CDR3 sequences, roughly 14% being singletons. CDR3 length: 14 amino acids. The germline CDR1 and CDR2 sequences are KGHDR and SFDVKD.

The receptor was derived from a woman aged 25 to 39 with Graves' hyperthyroidism. Input material: blood. This chain connects TRBV24-1 to TRBJ2-1; D call uncertain. The DNA for the CDR3 is TGTGCCACCAGTGACCCTCGGTCCTACAATGAGCAGTCCTTC. This encodes CATSDPRSYNEQSF.